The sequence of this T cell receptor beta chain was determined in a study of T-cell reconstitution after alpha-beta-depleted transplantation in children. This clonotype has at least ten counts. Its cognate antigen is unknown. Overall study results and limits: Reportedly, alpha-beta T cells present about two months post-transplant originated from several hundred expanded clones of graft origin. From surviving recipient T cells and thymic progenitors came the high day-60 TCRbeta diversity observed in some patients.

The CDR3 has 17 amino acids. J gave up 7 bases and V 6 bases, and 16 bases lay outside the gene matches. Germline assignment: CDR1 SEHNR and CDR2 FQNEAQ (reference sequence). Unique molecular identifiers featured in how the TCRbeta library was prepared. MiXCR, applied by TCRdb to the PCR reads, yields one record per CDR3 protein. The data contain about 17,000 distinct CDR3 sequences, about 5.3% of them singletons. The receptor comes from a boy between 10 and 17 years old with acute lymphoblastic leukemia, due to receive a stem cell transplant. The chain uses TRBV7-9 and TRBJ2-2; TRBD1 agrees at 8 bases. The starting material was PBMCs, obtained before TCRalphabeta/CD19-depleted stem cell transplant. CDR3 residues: CASRHKEGAGGIGELFF. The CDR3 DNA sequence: TGTGCCAGCAGACATAAAGAGGGGGCAGGGGGCATCGGGGAGCTGTTTTTT.